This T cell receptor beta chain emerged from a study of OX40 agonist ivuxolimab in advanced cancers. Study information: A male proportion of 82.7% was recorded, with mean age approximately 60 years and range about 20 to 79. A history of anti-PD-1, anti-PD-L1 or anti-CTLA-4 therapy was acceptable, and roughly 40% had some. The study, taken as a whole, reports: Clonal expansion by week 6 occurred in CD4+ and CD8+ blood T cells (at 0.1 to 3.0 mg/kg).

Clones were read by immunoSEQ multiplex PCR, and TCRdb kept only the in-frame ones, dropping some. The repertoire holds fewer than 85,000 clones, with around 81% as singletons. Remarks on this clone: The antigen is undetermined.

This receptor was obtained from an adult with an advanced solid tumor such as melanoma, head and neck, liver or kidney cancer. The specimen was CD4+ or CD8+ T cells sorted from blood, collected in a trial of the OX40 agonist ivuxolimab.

The CDR3 loop reads CAWSKAGPVGNTIYF. The DNA of the CDR3 is TGTGCCTGGAGTAAGGCGGGACCGGTCGGAAACACCATATATTTT. The chain carries TRBV30 and TRBJ1-3, with a possible D match to TRBD1 (5 bases). This CDR3 contains 15 residues. Germline CDR1 and CDR2: GTSNPN and SVGIG (reference sequence). Trimming cost V 2 bases and J 4 bases, with 15 bases left between them.